Each of the 26 T cell receptor beta chains below was sequenced from the same sample in a study of blood T cell repertoires in COVID-19. Clones were read by immunoSEQ multiplex PCR, and TCRdb kept only the in-frame ones, dropping some. The data contain 65,000 to 80,000 clones, roughly 90% of them singletons. Sequenced: peripheral blood. These receptors originate from a human donor in a cohort sampled during active COVID-19.

V and J are TRBV12-3 or TRBV12-4 and TRBJ2-3, with D maybe TRBD1 (5 bases). The CDR3 consists of 13 residues. Trimming shortened V by 5 bases and J by 7 bases, and 13 bases separated the two germline ends. The CDR3 coding sequence is TGTGCCAGCAGTCTTTTGGGGCGGAATACGCAGTATTTT. Translation: CASSLLGRNTQYF.

This chain uses TRBV5-1 with TRBJ2-3; D may be TRBD2 (6 bases). Germline CDR1 reads SGHRS; CDR2 reads YFSETQ. V was trimmed by 4 bases and J by 0 bases, leaving 12 bases between them. This CDR3 contains 15 residues. CDR3 nucleotide sequence: TGCGCCAGCAGCACCCCTAGCGACAGCACAGATACGCAGTATTTT. Translated: CASSTPSDSTDTQYF.

The rearrangement joins TRBV14 to TRBJ1-1; D ambiguous. V lost 2 bases and J lost 3, with 10 bases in between. Germline V gene lookup returns CDR1 SGHDN and CDR2 FVKESK. This CDR3 is 14 amino acids long. The CDR3 DNA is TGTGCCAGCAGCCAAACCCGGGGTCACACTGAAGCTTTCTTT. It translates to CASSQTRGHTEAFF.

This clone was seen once. V is TRBV28 and J is TRBJ1-5, with TRBD1 as a possible D gene (5 bases). The CDR3 is 13 amino acids. V lost 8 bases, J lost 6 bases, and 14 bases lay in between. The germline CDR1 and CDR2 sequences are MDHEN and SYDVKM. This CDR3 is CASDPGRGQPQHF. CDR3 nucleotides: TGTGCCAGCGACCCAGGGAGGGGTCAGCCCCAGCATTTT. The whole variable domain, remainder taken from reference TRBV28 and TRBJ1-5, is DVKVTQSSRYLVKRTGEKVFLECVQDMDHENMFWYRQDPGLGLRLIYFSYDVKMKEKGDIPEGYSVSREKKERFSLILESASTNQTSMYLCASDPGRGQPQHFGDGTRLSIL.

V and J are TRBV10-3 and TRBJ1-5, with D possibly being TRBD1 (5 bases). Germline V lookup: CDR1 ENHRY, CDR2 SYGVKD. The CDR3 is 15 amino acids. With 0 bases removed from V and 4 bases from J, the gap between germline ends came to 10 bases. As DNA, the CDR3 is TGTGCCATCAGTGAGTCAGGTAGGGGAAATCAGCCCCAGCATTTT. This encodes CAISESGRGNQPQHF.

The gene calls are TRBV10-3 and TRBJ1-1, with 11 positions matching TRBD1. The CDR3 sequence is 14 residues long. After removal of 6 bases from V and 7 bases from J, the junction contained 7 bases not matched to a gene. Germline V gene sequence: CDR1 ENHRY, CDR2 SYGVKD. The CDR3 DNA is TGTGCCATCAGCGAAGGGGACAGGGGGGTTGAAGCTTTCTTT. Its translation is CAISEGDRGVEAFF.

The V gene is TRBV27, the J gene TRBJ2-2, with D tentatively TRBD1 (5 bases). The germline V gene encodes CDR1 MNHEY and CDR2 SMNVEV (reference sequence). Trimming left V 3 bases short and J 2 bases short, with 10 bases between. The CDR3 spans 15 residues. The CDR3 DNA is TGTGCCAGCAGTTTCCTCAGGGAAAACACCGGGGAGCTGTTTTTT. Protein sequence: CASSFLRENTGELFF.

The rearrangement joins TRBV29-1 to TRBJ2-7; tentatively, D is TRBD1 (6 bases). Looked up from germline, CDR1 is SQVTM and CDR2 is ANQGSEA. The CDR3 sequence is 13 residues long. V was pared by 5 bases and J by 3 bases, with 14 bases between. The CDR3 coding sequence is TGCAGCGTTCGCCCCCCGGACAGCTACGAGCAGTACTTC. Translated: CSVRPPDSYEQYF.

This clone turned up a few times. The CDR3 region is CASSDNQNYGYTF. CDR3 bases: TGTGCCAGCAGTGATAACCAGAACTATGGCTACACCTTC. This chain joins TRBV6-1 and TRBJ1-2; D gene uncertain. The germline V gene encodes CDR1 MNHNS and CDR2 SASEGT. The CDR3 covers 13 residues. Between the trimmed V and J ends, which lost 3 bases and 2 bases, there was a span of 7 bases.

V and J are TRBV30 and TRBJ2-3, with 7 bases matching TRBD1. The V gene end was trimmed by 0 bases and the J gene end by 5 bases; junction bases not matched to a gene: 11. CDR1 is GTSNPN, CDR2 SVGIG, per germline (reference sequence). The length of the CDR3 is 16 residues. The CDR3 loop reads CAWSVEGATIGDTQYF. The CDR3, as DNA: TGTGCCTGGAGTGTAGAGGGGGCTACGATTGGAGATACGCAGTATTTT.

This chain connects TRBV5-1 to TRBJ2-5, with D possibly being TRBD2 (5 bases). The V end lost 4 bases, the J end lost 2 bases, and 9 bases lay between the germline ends. Germline V gives CDR1 SGHRS, CDR2 YFSETQ. The CDR3 runs to 13 residues. The CDR3 reads CASSREGQETQYF. The CDR3 DNA reads TGCGCCAGCAGCCGTGAGGGTCAAGAGACCCAGTACTTC. Full variable domain (outside the CDR3, taken from reference TRBV5-1 and TRBJ2-5): KAGVTQTPRYLIKTRGQQVTLSCSPISGHRSVSWYQQTPGQGLQFLFEYFSETQRNKGNFPGRFSGRQFSNSRSEMNVSTLELGDSALYLCASSREGQETQYFGPGTRLLVL.

In its sample, this clone was seen once. CDR3 region: CASSQAPSGRGGSYNEQFF. The CDR3 coding sequence is TGTGCCAGCAGCCAAGCACCTAGCGGGAGAGGGGGCTCCTACAATGAGCAGTTCTTC. The V and J genes are TRBV3-1 (or the pseudogene TRBV3-2) and TRBJ2-1; 10 bases agree with TRBD2. From germline, CDR1 is LGHDT and CDR2 YNNKEL (reference sequence). Germline trimming cut 1 base from V and 0 bases from J; bases unmatched to any gene: 9. CDR3 length: 19 residues.

The V gene is TRBV7-3, the J gene TRBJ2-5, with TRBD2 matching over 11 bases. Germline V gene sequence: CDR1 SGHTA, CDR2 FQGTGA. J gave up 2 bases and V 5 bases, and 7 bases lay outside the gene matches. This CDR3 comprises 16 residues. The CDR3 bases are TGTGCCAGCAGCCAAGTAGGGACTAGCGGACAAGAGACCCAGTACTTC. Encoded protein: CASSQVGTSGQETQYF.

In this sample, this clone turned up once. The rearrangement uses TRBV19 and TRBJ2-2; D not certain. This CDR3 region has 15 residues. The germline gives CDR1 LNHDA, CDR2 SQIVND (reference sequence). The germline V and J ends were trimmed by 3 bases and 3 bases, with 11 bases remaining between them. This CDR3 is CASSISFVHTGELFF. In DNA, the CDR3 is TGTGCCAGTAGTATTTCGTTCGTTCACACCGGGGAGCTGTTTTTT.

The chain joins TRBV9 to TRBJ2-7; D is possibly TRBD2 (5 bases). Trimming shortened V by 3 bases and J by 4 bases, and 11 bases separated the two germline ends. CDR1 and CDR2 (germline): SGDLS, YYNGEE. There are 13 residues in the CDR3. The CDR3 reads CASSEGLAYEQYF. In DNA form, the CDR3 reads TGTGCCAGCAGCGAGGGTCTAGCATACGAGCAGTACTTC.

The rearrangement uses TRBV4-3 and TRBJ2-7; D possibly corresponds to TRBD1 (5 bases). This CDR3 is 12 amino acids long. Trimming cost V 0 bases and J 10 bases, with 10 bases left between them. Germline V lookup: CDR1 LGHNA, CDR2 YSLEER. The CDR3: CASSQDQGRQYF. CDR3 sequence (DNA): TGCGCCAGCAGCCAAGATCAGGGTCGACAGTACTTC.

The chain employs TRBV24-1 and TRBJ2-1; 14 bases map to TRBD2. V was clipped by 5 bases and J by 0 bases; unmatched bases: 11. CDR1 and CDR2 from the germline V gene are KGHDR and SFDVKD. The CDR3 is 20 amino acids. The CDR3 sequence: CATSGGGLAGVGSSYNEQFF. CDR3 sequence (DNA): TGTGCCACCAGTGGGGGGGGACTAGCGGGAGTGGGGAGCTCCTACAATGAGCAGTTCTTC.

The rearrangement uses TRBV5-1 and TRBJ1-1, with D unresolved. The CDR3 spans 14 residues. The V gene's germline CDR1 is SGHRS and CDR2 YFSETQ. The V and J ends lost 0 bases and 1 base respectively, with 7 bases between them. CDR3 DNA: TGCGCCAGCAGCTTGGCCCCCTCGAACACTGAAGCTTTCTTT. Translation: CASSLAPSNTEAFF.

The chain is built from TRBV10-1 and TRBJ2-7; 8 nucleotides align to TRBD2. This CDR3 contains 20 residues. Losses at the gene ends were 6 bases for V and 0 bases for J; bases not matched to a gene: 22. Germline CDR1 WNHNN, CDR2 SYGVQD (reference sequence). The CDR3 protein is CASSHHFPFDLAGSSYEQYF. CDR3 nucleotide sequence: TGCGCCAGCAGCCACCATTTCCCGTTCGACTTAGCGGGGAGCTCCTACGAGCAGTACTTC.

CDR3 region: CASSKTGQETQYF. CDR3 in DNA: TGTGCCAGCAGCAAGACAGGACAAGAGACCCAGTACTTC. The chain couples TRBV7-3 to TRBJ2-5, with a weak D call TRBD1 (6 bases). Trimming took off 5 bases at V and 2 bases at J, with 9 bases between the two ends. Germline V gene data show CDR1 as SGHTA and CDR2 as FQGTGA. The CDR3 sequence is 13 residues long.

The chain combines TRBV7-2 with TRBJ2-7; D not certain. The germline gives CDR1 SGHTA, CDR2 FQGNSA. The CDR3 runs to 12 residues. The V gene lost 3 bases and the J gene lost 6 bases, with 9 bases spanning the gap. CDR3 nucleotides: TGTGCCAGCAGCTTTGAGGTCGGCGAGCAGTACTTC. This codes for CASSFEVGEQYF.

The CDR3 region has the DNA TGTGCCAGCAGCTCCGGGACTCCCGGGGCTAATGAGCAGTTCTTC. Amino acids: CASSSGTPGANEQFF. The chain employs TRBV13 and TRBJ2-1; D possibly corresponds to TRBD2 (6 bases). Deletions cut 4 bases from V and 7 bases from J, with 17 bases between. The CDR3 runs to 15 residues. Germline assignment: CDR1 PRHDT and CDR2 FYEKMQ (reference sequence).

The CDR3: CASSPDTNTEAFF. The CDR3, as DNA: TGTGCCAGCTCACCCGACACTAACACTGAAGCTTTCTTT. The rearrangement joins TRBV18 to TRBJ1-1; no clear D gene. CDR3 length equals 13 residues. Trimming took 3 bases from V and 2 from J, leaving 7 bases between them. Germline V gives CDR1 KGHSH, CDR2 LQKENI.

V is TRBV30 and J is TRBJ1-6; 10 bases are a match to TRBD1. The germline V gene has CDR1 GTSNPN and CDR2 SVGIG (reference sequence). This CDR3 has 16 amino acids. V was clipped by 0 bases and J by 7 bases; unmatched bases: 6. CDR3 loop: CAWSVRAGQGNSPLHF. CDR3 DNA sequence: TGTGCCTGGAGTGTACGGGCGGGACAGGGGAATTCACCCCTCCACTTT.

This chain uses TRBV24-1 with TRBJ2-5; 7 bases map to TRBD1. The trim removed 3 bases at V and 2 bases at J, leaving 8 bases unmatched. Germline V gene sequence: CDR1 KGHDR, CDR2 SFDVKD. CDR3 length: 16 residues. The CDR3 DNA is TGTGCCACCAGTGATCTAAGGACAGGAGAACAAGAGACCCAGTACTTC. Translated, it gives CATSDLRTGEQETQYF.

The chain employs TRBV6-5 and TRBJ1-2; tentative D call: TRBD1 (5 bases). V gave up 6 bases and J gave up 6 bases, with 17 bases separating them. Germline V gene sequence: CDR1 MNHEY, CDR2 SVGAGI. This CDR3 spans 14 amino acids. The CDR3 spells CASRVRGNRNGYTF. The CDR3 DNA is TGTGCCAGCAGAGTGCGGGGGAATCGGAATGGCTACACCTTC.